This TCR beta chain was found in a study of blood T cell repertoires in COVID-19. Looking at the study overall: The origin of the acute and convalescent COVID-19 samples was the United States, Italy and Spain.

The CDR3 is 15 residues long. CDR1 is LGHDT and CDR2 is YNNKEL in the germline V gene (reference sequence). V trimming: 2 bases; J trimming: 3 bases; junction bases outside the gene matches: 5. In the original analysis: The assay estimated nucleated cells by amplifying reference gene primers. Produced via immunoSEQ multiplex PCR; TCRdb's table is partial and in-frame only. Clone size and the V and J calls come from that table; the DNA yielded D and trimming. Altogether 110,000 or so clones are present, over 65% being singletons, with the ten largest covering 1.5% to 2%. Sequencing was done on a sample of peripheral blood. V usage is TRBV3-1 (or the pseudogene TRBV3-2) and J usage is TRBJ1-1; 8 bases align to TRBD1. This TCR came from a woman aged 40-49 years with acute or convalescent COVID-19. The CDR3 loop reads CASSQRPQGDTEAFF. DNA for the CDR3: TGTGCCAGCAGCCAACGCCCACAGGGGGACACTGAAGCTTTCTTT.